A single sample is the source of the 28 T cell receptor beta chains below, sequenced in a study of blood T cells in healthy people across ages (dated by TCRdb to 2015 to 2017). Libraries were built with 5' RACE. The sample was run on an Illumina HiSeq 2500. A second PCR of about 6 to 11 cycles was performed with a sample-barcoded 5' primer and a J-beta primer mix. Clones were called with MiXCR by TCRdb after fastp trimmed the public reads at Q25, and only in-frame beta chains were retained. Rows with one shared CDR3 protein collapse into an entry with the most common genes and DNA. The sample table contains 850,000 to 1,100,000 distinct CDR3 sequences; only one count was recorded for 35% to 40% of them. The ten biggest clones cover about an eighth of the sample. The sequencing input was blood. Receptor source: a man between 18 and 35 years old in good health.

There are many counts of this clonotype. V gene TRBV7-3 combines with J gene TRBJ1-2; TRBD1 agrees at 8 bases. With V trimmed by 4 bases and J by 5 bases, 9 bases remained unmatched. The germline gives CDR1 SGHTA, CDR2 FQGTGA. The CDR3 consists of 15 residues. The CDR3 DNA sequence: TGTGCCAGCAGCTCGTCACCGGGACAGGAATATGGCTACACCTTC. It is translated as CASSSSPGQEYGYTF.

This chain joins TRBV28 and TRBJ1-5; TRBD1 might be the D (6 bases). This CDR3 region has 15 residues. V was trimmed by 6 bases and J by 3 bases, leaving 15 bases between them. The germline CDR1 and CDR2 sequences are MDHEN and SYDVKM. The DNA for the CDR3 is TGTGCCAGCAGCTCACAGGGATTTGACAATCAGCCCCAGCATTTT. It specifies CASSSQGFDNQPQHF.

This clonotype was seen only a few times. The V and J genes are TRBV29-1 and TRBJ2-7; D possibly corresponds to TRBD1 (6 bases). V was pared by 4 bases and J by 6 bases, with 25 bases between. The CDR3 runs to 16 residues. Looked up from germline, CDR1 is SQVTM and CDR2 is ANQGSEA. This CDR3 is CSVAGVKSGWASEQYF. CDR3 in DNA: TGCAGCGTTGCAGGGGTTAAATCAGGGTGGGCGAGCGAGCAGTACTTC.

This clonotype was seen a handful of times. J is TRBJ1-5 and V is TRBV12-3 or TRBV12-4; D unresolved. The CDR3 has 12 amino acids. The V gene lost 0 bases and the J gene lost 10 bases, with 7 bases spanning the gap. The CDR3 is CASSLALSPQHF. The CDR3 nucleotides are TGTGCCAGCAGTTTAGCGCTCTCACCCCAGCATTTT.

The sample holds one count of this clonotype. CDR3 bases: TGTGCCTGGAGTGTATCCCCCTCTCTAAGCTCCTACAATGAGCAGTTCTTC. Protein product: CAWSVSPSLSSYNEQFF. The genes are TRBV30 and TRBJ2-1; D not resolved. In germline, CDR1 is GTSNPN, CDR2 SVGIG (reference sequence). V lost 0 bases, J lost 0 bases, and 15 bases lay in between. There are 17 residues in the CDR3.

This clonotype appeared many times. This rearrangement joins TRBV6-6 to TRBJ2-3; the match to TRBD1 covers 11 bases. Trimming took 8 bases from V and 3 from J; bases not matched to a gene: 7. Germline CDR1 MNHNY, CDR2 SVGAGI (reference sequence). This CDR3 spans 15 amino acids. Here the CDR3 DNA reads TGTGCCAGCCACGACCGGGACAGGGGGACAGATACGCAGTATTTT. It specifies CASHDRDRGTDTQYF.

The chain joins TRBV20-1 to TRBJ2-1; the D is unclear. Looked up from germline, CDR1 is DFQATT and CDR2 is SNEGSKA (reference sequence). CDR3 length: 13 residues. V gave up 0 bases and J gave up 7 bases, with 10 bases separating them. The chain's CDR3 is CSARDQDWNEQFF. In DNA form, the CDR3 reads TGCAGTGCTAGAGATCAGGATTGGAATGAGCAGTTCTTC.

The chain carries TRBV12-3 or TRBV12-4 and TRBJ2-5; D possibly corresponds to TRBD1 (5 bases). The germline V and J ends were trimmed by 7 bases and 11 bases, with 23 bases remaining between them. The CDR3 contains 14 residues. This chain's CDR3 is CASNGPKLGDEQYF. The CDR3 nucleotides read TGTGCCAGCAACGGCCCGAAATTAGGGGATGAGCAGTACTTC.

The rearrangement links TRBV28 to TRBJ2-1; D unclear. Germline CDR1 MDHEN, CDR2 SYDVKM. This CDR3 contains 12 residues. Trimming cost V 6 bases and J 10 bases, with 13 bases left between them. The DNA for the CDR3 is TGTGCCAGCAGCTTCGGAAACGGGGAGCAGTTCTTC. This codes for CASSFGNGEQFF.

This chain connects TRBV2 to TRBJ2-1, with 12 positions matching TRBD2. Per germline, CDR1 SNHLY and CDR2 FYNNEI. CDR3 length: 16 residues. J gave up 3 bases and V 6 bases, and 6 bases lay outside the gene matches. The CDR3 region has the DNA TGTGCCAGCAGAGGACTAGCGGGGAGCCACTACAATGAGCAGTTCTTC. It encodes CASRGLAGSHYNEQFF.

This clonotype turned up a few times. The V call is TRBV9, the J call TRBJ2-7, with TRBD1 identical over 10 bases. V gave up 2 bases and J gave up 4 bases; unmatched junction bases: 6. Looked up from germline, CDR1 is SGDLS and CDR2 is YYNGEE. The CDR3 length is 15 residues. As DNA, the CDR3 is TGTGCCAGCAGCGTCGCGGACAGGGGGACTTACGAGCAGTACTTC. It translates to CASSVADRGTYEQYF.

The chain carries TRBV5-8 and TRBJ1-6, with D possibly matching TRBD1 (6 bases). V dropped 3 bases and J dropped 7 bases, with 11 bases sitting between them. CDR1 is SGHTS and CDR2 is YDEGEE in the germline V gene. The CDR3 runs 14 residues. CDR3 region: CASSSLTGNSPLHF. As DNA, the CDR3 is TGTGCCAGCAGCTCCCTCACAGGGAATTCACCCCTCCACTTT.

The chain couples TRBV10-3 to TRBJ1-1; no reliable D call. There are 16 residues in the CDR3. CDR1 is ENHRY and CDR2 is SYGVKD in the germline V gene. Trimming left V 2 bases short and J 6 bases short, with 19 bases between. The CDR3 region is CAISEPGNAWGSEAFF. The CDR3 bases are TGTGCCATCAGTGAGCCGGGAAATGCATGGGGATCTGAAGCTTTCTTT.

This chain uses TRBV20-1 with TRBJ1-5, with a weak D call TRBD1 (5 bases). The germline V gene has CDR1 DFQATT and CDR2 SNEGSKA (reference sequence). Trimming pared 3 bases from V and 3 bases from J, leaving 12 bases between. The CDR3 is made up of 14 amino acids. CDR3 in DNA: TGCAGTGCTAGCGGCCAGGGCAACAATCAGCCCCAGCATTTT. This sequence encodes CSASGQGNNQPQHF.

J is TRBJ2-2 and V is TRBV6-6, with D unresolved. CDR3 length: 12 residues. Deletions cut 0 bases from V and 16 bases from J, with 12 bases between. The V gene's germline CDR1 is MNHNY and CDR2 SVGAGI (reference sequence). The CDR3 loop is CASSYSRSSWFF. The CDR3 DNA is TGTGCCAGCAGTTACTCGAGGAGCTCGTGGTTTTTT.

This clonotype was counted between two and nine times. The junction does not match germline at one end; this may be a read error. The gene calls are TRBV14 and TRBJ1-2; D is perhaps TRBD1 (5 bases). Germline V CDR1 and CDR2: SGHDN, FVKESK. The CDR3 is made up of 13 amino acids. The CDR3 sequence is CASSQAEQRGYTF. The CDR3 DNA sequence: TGTGCCAGCAGCCAAGCTGAGCAGCGGGGCTACACTTTC. Variable domain in full (rest from reference TRBV14 and TRBJ1-2): EAGVTQFPSHSVIEKGQTVTLRCDPISGHDNLYWYRRVMGKEIKFLLHFVKESKQDESGMPNNRFLAERTGGTYSTLKVQPAELEDSGVYFCASSQAEQRGYTFGSGTRLTVV.

This clonotype has just a few counts. The chain employs TRBV7-9 and TRBJ1-4; D is ambiguous. The length of the CDR3 is 16 residues. Deletions cut 5 bases from V and 0 bases from J, with 13 bases between. Germline V gives CDR1 SEHNR, CDR2 FQNEAQ (reference sequence). The CDR3 reads CASSNIGRTTNEKLFF. The CDR3 DNA reads TGTGCCAGCAGCAACATCGGACGAACAACTAATGAAAAACTGTTTTTT.

This clonotype has at least ten counts. This chain connects TRBV12-3 or TRBV12-4 to TRBJ1-2; 9 bases agree with TRBD1. V was pared by 7 bases and J by 4 bases, with 10 bases of the junction left unmatched. The CDR3 length is 15 residues. CDR3 nucleotide sequence: TGTGCCAGCACCGAGGGGACAGGGTATAGCTATGGCTACACCTTC. The encoded protein is CASTEGTGYSYGYTF.

A word on this clonotype: A junction boundary mismatches the germline segment, possibly from a read error. The chain recombines TRBV6-5 with TRBJ1-2; D ambiguous. This CDR3 spans 16 amino acids. The germline gives CDR1 MNHEY, CDR2 SVGAGI. Here the CDR3 DNA reads TGTGCCAGCGGTTACTCGACTCCCGGGAGAGAGAATGGCTACACCTTC. Protein: CASGYSTPGRENGYTF.

The chain joins TRBV6-2 or TRBV6-3 to TRBJ1-1; tentatively, D is TRBD1 (5 bases). The germline V and J ends were trimmed by 6 bases and 0 bases, with 17 bases remaining between them. Germline V CDR1 and CDR2: MNHEY, SVGEGT. The CDR3 consists of 16 residues. This chain's CDR3 is CASSSGTKALNTEAFF. CDR3 nucleotide sequence: TGTGCCAGCAGCTCCGGGACCAAAGCCCTGAACACTGAAGCTTTCTTT.

This clonotype was recorded at least ten times. The genes are TRBV20-1 and TRBJ2-1, with TRBD2 as a possible D gene (7 bases). The CDR3 has 10 residues. The V and J ends lost 2 bases and 15 bases respectively, with 11 bases between them. Per germline, CDR1 DFQATT and CDR2 SNEGSKA (reference sequence). In DNA, the CDR3 is TGCAGTGCTAGAAGGCGGGGGCCGTTCTTC. Its protein is CSARRRGPFF.

This chain links TRBV12-3 or TRBV12-4 with TRBJ1-6; unclear D gene. The CDR3 runs 16 residues. Trimming pared 5 bases from V and 8 bases from J, leaving 19 bases between. For the CDR3, the DNA is TGTGCCAGCAGTCCGCGGGATGAGGTCAGAGATTCACCCCTCCACTTT. Its translation: CASSPRDEVRDSPLHF.

The rearrangement joins TRBV9 to TRBJ2-1; 10 positions match TRBD2. The CDR3 length is 16 residues. The germline CDR1 and CDR2 sequences are SGDLS and YYNGEE. The J segment lost 6 bases and the V segment lost 4 bases, leaving 10 bases of the junction unmatched. DNA for the CDR3: TGTGCCAGCAGCTCCCGGATTTTAGCGGGAGGCAATGAGCAGTTCTTC. Its protein is CASSSRILAGGNEQFF.

This clonotype was counted a single time. A single base separates this from a much larger clone, so it may be a read error. The chain links TRBV29-1 to TRBJ1-2; TRBD1 is a possible D gene (6 bases). This CDR3 contains 14 residues. With 7 bases removed from V and 6 bases from J, the gap between germline ends came to 21 bases. Germline assignment: CDR1 SQVTM and CDR2 ANQGSEA. The CDR3 reads CSGTIGDNLHGYTF. The CDR3 nucleotides read TGCAGCGGGACAATAGGGGACAACCTTCATGGCTACACCTTC. The full variable domain, rest sourced from reference TRBV29-1 and TRBJ1-2, is SAVISQKPSRDICQRGTSLTIQCQVDSQVTMMFWYRQQPGQSLTLIATANQGSEATYESGFVIDKFPISRPNLTFSTLTVSNMSPEDSSIYLCSGTIGDNLHGYTFGSGTRLTVV.

This rearrangement joins TRBV19 to TRBJ2-5, with D tentatively TRBD1 or TRBD2 (5 bases each). CDR1 is LNHDA, CDR2 SQIVND, per germline (reference sequence). V was shortened by 1 base and J by 11 bases, with 20 bases between the two germline ends. CDR3 length: 15 residues. CDR3 sequence reads: CASSIGGNSYNEQYF. The CDR3 DNA is TGTGCCAGTAGTATAGGGGGGAACTCCTACAATGAGCAGTACTTC.

The chain carries TRBV20-1 and TRBJ1-6; D gene unclear. The germline V and J ends were trimmed by 0 bases and 7 bases, with 10 bases remaining between them. This CDR3 contains 14 residues. Germline values: CDR1 DFQATT, CDR2 SNEGSKA (reference sequence). This chain's CDR3 is CSARDGVINSPLHF. DNA of the CDR3: TGCAGTGCTAGAGACGGGGTAATCAATTCACCCCTCCACTTT.

This CDR3 is CASSLQTGGTSLNTGELFF. The CDR3 nucleotides read TGTGCCAGCAGCCTTCAGACAGGGGGCACTTCTCTGAACACCGGGGAGCTGTTTTTT. The chain links TRBV7-2 to TRBJ2-2, with 10 bases that match TRBD1. The CDR3 spans 19 residues. Unmatched junction bases numbered 13, after V lost 5 bases and J lost 1 base. In germline, CDR1 is SGHTA, CDR2 FQGNSA.

V usage is TRBV30 and J usage is TRBJ2-7; no reliable D call. The germline V and J ends were trimmed by 6 bases and 0 bases, with 9 bases remaining between them. Germline loops: CDR1 GTSNPN, CDR2 SVGIG (reference sequence). The CDR3 runs to 12 residues. The DNA for the CDR3 is TGTGCCTGCCAGGAGAACTCCTACGAGCAGTACTTC. Translated, it gives CACQENSYEQYF.